This TCR beta chain came from a study of cytotoxic CD8 clonotypes in ibrutinib-treated CLL. About the study: Researchers reported more than nine relapsed/refractory and about 15 treatment-naive patients, fewer than 18 of them IGHV unmutated. Samples averaged approximately 240,000 productive templates and 90,000 to 95,000 productive rearrangements. Findings of the study overall: The study found public clonotypes uncommon, contracting or stable on treatment.

Regarding this clone: The target antigen is unknown.

The table came from immunoSEQ multiplex PCR; TCRdb's copy has only in-frame clones and leaves some out. The sample has under 200,000 clones; 70% to 85% are singletons. Germline assignment: CDR1 ENHRY and CDR2 SYGVKD. The CDR3 has 14 amino acids. Trimming shortened V by 3 bases and J by 0 bases, and 6 bases separated the two germline ends. This chain links TRBV10-3 with TRBJ2-1, with D hard to call. The specimen was PBMCs, collected after 12 months of ibrutinib treatment. The TCR comes from a human donor with chronic lymphocytic leukemia. The CDR3 loop is CAISDPGSYNEQFF. The DNA for the CDR3 is TGTGCCATCAGTGACCCCGGCTCCTACAATGAGCAGTTCTTC.